This TCR beta chain was sequenced during a study of blood T cell repertoires in COVID-19 (dated by TCRdb to about 2020). In the study overall: The collaborator samples originated in the United States, Italy and Spain and spanned the acute and convalescent phases of COVID-19. The material from the prospective study consisted of cDNA or gDNA derived from T cells, B-cell-depleted T cells, or PBMCs. The dataset comprised deeply sampled blood TCRbeta repertoires from subjects exposed to, actively infected with, or recovered from COVID-19. A freely available public database, intended as a resource for researchers studying the immune response to SARS-CoV-2, is where the repertoires were released. Samples came from the ongoing ImmuneRACE study (first 160 participants) plus 1,254 subjects from 6 global collaborators. Sample metadata almost always included a de-identified subject ID, COVID-19 status, age in years and sex. HLA class I and class II types, where available, came from metadata supplied by the sample provider rather than from assay-based typing.

TCRbeta CDR3 regions were amplified from genomic DNA by means of the immunoSEQ Assay, a bias-controlled multiplex PCR. Per the source publication's procedure: The number of nucleated cells in each sample was estimated from the amplification of reference gene primers within the assay. To quantify the absolute abundance of each unique TCRbeta CDR3 rearrangement, sequence reads were collapsed and filtered. Productive Simpson clonality was computed per sample as the square root of Simpson's diversity index over productive rearrangements. The clones in this table, taken by TCRdb from immuneACCESS, are in-frame only. Not every clone is retained; where verified, under half of the shortfall comes from an unresolved V gene, and the cause of the rest is unknown. V and J calls and clone size follow that table, whereas D and trimming were derived from the DNA. The sample has 200,000 to 250,000 clones on record, 82% of them singletons. The top ten constitute under 3.5% of the sample.

In the prospective study, participants were roughly 18 to 95 years old, resided in about two dozen geographic areas of the United States, and were enrolled through a virtual design. To assign participants to cohorts, the prospective study relied on clinical history that participants themselves reported in a screening survey and a study questionnaire. ImmuneRACE Cohort 3 recovered participants were defined by two consecutive negative NP/OP PCR tests, healthcare professional clearance, or symptom resolution. In the prospective study, mobile phlebotomists collected whole blood, serum and a nasopharyngeal or oropharyngeal swab from each participant. Participants in the prospective study had the option to provide additional blood draws and questionnaires over an approximately 2-month period. Before DNA extraction, blood samples from the prospective study were shipped at room temperature or frozen. The germline V gene sets CDR1 to MGHDK and CDR2 to SYGVNS. The CDR3 holds 15 amino acids from the cysteine to the phenylalanine. Only the CDR3 DNA is retained, 45 bases long and in frame from the first base. V is pruned by 6 bases and J by 5 bases, leaving 8 bases of the junction without a gene match.

The research as a whole found: The amount of clinical and demographic metadata varied by source and participant and was provided uncurated.

About this clone: It has no known antigen specificity. No qualities accompany the bases; no much larger clone lies one base away.

The receptor chain draws on TRBV25-1 and TRBJ2-1; TRBD1 lines up with 9 middle nucleotides. The sample was PBMCs or T cells enriched from blood (not recorded which). This TCR derives from an older woman who had recovered from COVID-19. The DNA sequence reads TGTGCCAGCAGCCTCCGGGACAGGGTCCACAATGAGCAGTTCTTC. Translated, it gives CASSLRDRVHNEQFF.